This TCR beta chain was identified in a study of blood T cell repertoires in COVID-19. Background on the study: T cells, B-cell-depleted T cells, or PBMCs supplied cDNA or gDNA.

Between the trimmed V and J ends, which lost 2 bases and 4 bases, there was a span of 14 bases. The CDR3 is 15 amino acids. Germline CDR1 is SGHTA and CDR2 is FQGTGA. Symptom resolution, clearance, or two negative PCRs marked donors in Cohort 3 as recovered. The data were produced by immunoSEQ multiplex PCR, yet TCRdb's version contains in-frame clones alone and is incomplete. The sample lists 320,000 or so clones; approximately 89% were seen once. The chain links TRBV7-3 to TRBJ1-2; maybe TRBD1 (5 bases). The sequenced sample consisted of PBMCs or T cells enriched from blood (not recorded which). The TCR sequence derives from a man aged 25 to 40 who had recovered from COVID-19. This CDR3 is CASSLGAGPAYGYTF. Here the CDR3 DNA reads TGTGCCAGCAGCTTAGGGGCAGGGCCGGCCTATGGCTACACCTTC. The entire variable domain, with the rest obtained from reference TRBV7-3 and TRBJ1-2, is as follows: GAGVSQTPSNKVTEKGKYVELRCDPISGHTALYWYRQSLGQGPEFLIYFQGTGAADDSGLPNDRFFAVRPEGSVSTLKIQRTERGDSAVYLCASSLGAGPAYGYTFGSGTRLTVV.